These 13 T cell receptor beta chains share one sample of origin, sequenced in a study of beta chain features in type 1 diabetes. The authors reverse transcribed all of the isolated RNA, so sequencing captured expressed TCRB transcripts. Sequencing used immunoSEQ multiplex PCR; TCRdb keeps in-frame clones, though not all of them. The sample gives hundreds of thousands of clones, 11% to 15% of which show up once; approximately 0.043% is in the top ten. Antigen specificity for these receptors is unknown. Regarding the study as a whole: TCRB CDR3s from Type 1 diabetes patients were moderately but significantly shorter in all four CD4+ subsets.

Input material: naive CD4+ T cells from blood. All receptors derive from a man aged 18 to 35 with type 1 diabetes.

This chain uses TRBV18 with TRBJ2-1, with TRBD1 matching over 8 bases. CDR3 length: 16 amino acids. V shed 3 bases, J shed 0 bases, and the junction held 4 bases outside the gene matches. The germline CDR1 and CDR2 sequences are KGHSH and LQKENI. The CDR3, as DNA: TGTGCCAGCTCACCGCATCAGGGGGCCTCCTACAATGAGCAGTTCTTC. Amino acid sequence: CASSPHQGASYNEQFF.

This clone was found a few times. The V gene is TRBV18, the J gene TRBJ2-7, with no clear D. In germline, CDR1 is KGHSH, CDR2 LQKENI. Trimming removed 3 bases at V and 0 bases at J, with 9 bases between. The length of the CDR3 is 14 residues. The CDR3 sequence is CASSPTDSSYEQYF. CDR3 in DNA: TGTGCCAGCTCACCTACTGACTCCTCCTACGAGCAGTACTTC. Variable domain in full (rest from reference TRBV18 and TRBJ2-7): NAGVMQNPRHLVRRRGQEARLRCSPMKGHSHVYWYRQLPEEGLKFMVYLQKENIIDESGMPKERFSAEFPKEGPSILRIQQVVRGDSAAYFCASSPTDSSYEQYFGPGTRLTVT.

The sample holds a few counts of this clone. The chain joins TRBV7-2 to TRBJ1-5; tentatively, D is TRBD1 (5 bases). V was shortened by 5 bases and J by 0 bases, with 17 bases between the two germline ends. Germline CDR1 SGHTA, CDR2 FQGNSA. The CDR3 runs to 17 residues. CDR3 region: CASSPIHTGYSNQPQHF. The DNA of the CDR3 is TGTGCCAGCAGCCCAATCCATACAGGATATAGCAATCAGCCCCAGCATTTT.

The V and J genes are TRBV7-2 and TRBJ2-1; 9 positions match TRBD2. V lost 1 base, J lost 0 bases, and 4 bases stayed unmatched. Germline assignment: CDR1 SGHTA and CDR2 FQGNSA. This CDR3 is built from 17 residues. CDR3 residues: CASSLGLAGTSYNEQFF. CDR3 sequence (DNA): TGTGCCAGCAGCTTAGGGCTAGCGGGAACCTCCTACAATGAGCAGTTCTTC.

This clone was detected only a few times. The CDR3 region is CASSFGTSGSNEQFF. The CDR3 DNA reads as TGTGCCAGCAGTTTCGGGACTAGCGGGTCCAATGAGCAGTTCTTC. This chain uses TRBV28 with TRBJ2-1; TRBD2 matches 12 bases. Germline CDR1 reads MDHEN; CDR2 reads SYDVKM. The CDR3 spans 15 residues. V trimming: 3 bases; J trimming: 6 bases; junction bases outside the gene matches: 3.

In this sample, this clone turned up a few times. The chain employs TRBV25-1 and TRBJ1-2; 7 positions match TRBD1. This CDR3 spans 13 amino acids. Trimming at V came to 1 base and at J to 8 bases, leaving 4 bases not matched to a gene. Looked up from germline, CDR1 is MGHDK and CDR2 is SYGVNS. CDR3 loop: CASSEFDRDGYTF. Here the CDR3 DNA reads TGTGCCAGCAGTGAATTCGACAGGGACGGCTACACCTTC.

The chain carries TRBV9 and TRBJ1-1, with D unresolved. The CDR3 contains 12 residues. Trimming left V 0 bases short and J 7 bases short, with 7 bases between. Germline CDR1 reads SGDLS; CDR2 reads YYNGEE. The CDR3 region has the DNA TGTGCCAGCAGCGTAGTGGGCGGTGAAGCTTTCTTT. Protein: CASSVVGGEAFF.

The chain links TRBV5-4 to TRBJ1-2; D not resolved. The germline V gene has CDR1 SGHNT and CDR2 YYREEE (reference sequence). This CDR3 region has 13 residues. V dropped 0 bases and J dropped 2 bases, with 5 bases sitting between them. The CDR3 loop is CASSLVGNYGYTF. The CDR3 region has the DNA TGTGCCAGCAGCTTGGTGGGGAACTATGGCTACACCTTC.

In this sample, this clone turned up a few times. This rearrangement joins TRBV11-1 to TRBJ2-5; D gene ambiguous. Germline-derived CDR1 and CDR2 are SGHAT and FQDESV (reference sequence). The CDR3 sequence is 13 residues long. Trimming removed 3 bases from V and 1 base from J, with 6 bases in between. The CDR3 DNA sequence: TGTGCCAGCAGCTTTGCTTTCCAAGAGACCCAGTACTTC. Its translation: CASSFAFQETQYF.

This clone was counted between two and nine times. This chain uses TRBV7-9 with TRBJ1-1, with D possibly being TRBD1 (5 bases). V was shortened by 1 base and J by 3 bases, with 9 bases between the two germline ends. Germline CDR1 reads SEHNR; CDR2 reads FQNEAQ (reference sequence). The CDR3 extends over 14 amino acids. CDR3 in amino acids: CASSLGSGDTEAFF. The CDR3 coding sequence is TGTGCCAGCAGCTTAGGATCGGGGGACACTGAAGCTTTCTTT.

V is TRBV4-3 and J is TRBJ2-1; D may be TRBD2 (6 bases). Trimming took off 4 bases at V and 2 bases at J, with 12 bases between the two ends. Germline lookup yields CDR1 LGHNA and CDR2 YSLEER. This CDR3 is built from 15 residues. The DNA of the CDR3 is TGCGCCAGCAGCCCGGGGCGGGGCACCTACAATGAGCAGTTCTTC. Translating it yields CASSPGRGTYNEQFF.

This clone was detected a few times. The chain uses TRBV4-2 and TRBJ2-4, with 10 bases lining up with TRBD2. With V trimmed by 8 bases and J by 8 bases, 15 bases remained unmatched. CDR1 LGHNA and CDR2 YNFKEQ come from the germline V gene. The CDR3 contains 16 residues. The CDR3 bases are TGTGCCAGCGGGGCACAGCGGGGGGGCCCAGGGGACATTCAGTACTTC. Its translation is CASGAQRGGPGDIQYF.

V usage is TRBV6-1 and J usage is TRBJ2-5; possibly TRBD2 for D (5 bases). The CDR3 has 14 residues. The germline V gene has CDR1 MNHNS and CDR2 SASEGT. Trimming took 11 bases from V and 4 from J, leaving 20 bases between them. CDR3 amino acids: CALKPRGPRETQYF. The CDR3 DNA sequence: TGTGCCCTAAAACCACGGGGTCCCCGAGAGACCCAGTACTTC.